This T cell receptor (beta chain) was sequenced during a study of CD8+CD57+ T cells in acquired aplastic anemia (dated by TCRdb to the late 2010s). Describing the broader study: A mean of 3.2 ug of DNA, ranging from roughly 0.19 to 30 ug, was extracted from sorted CD4+ and CD8+ cells. A CD8+CD57+ expansion meant a frequency higher than the mean frequency seen in healthy subjects. General study outcomes and caveats: Between patients and healthy controls, no significant difference in CD8+ Simpson's diversity was found (P=0.060). Although 25 to 30 CD8+ CDR3 sequences were shared by patients and controls, these sequences appeared highly expressed in patients and within the immunodominant clones of patients.

Profiling of TCR beta VDJ combinations and CDR3 sequences used genomic DNA as the template. TCR repertoire sequencing was run on an Illumina HiSeq 2000. Per the source publication's procedure: Repertoires were assessed using TRBV/TRBJ rearrangement plots, CDR3 size and DJ length profiles, and Simpson's diversity index. The immunodominant clone was defined as the most abundant DNA sequence in deep sequencing data. CDR3 amino acid sequences were screened for sharing across subjects and compared with published repertoires and the VDJdb database. The public reads were run again by TCRdb, first through fastp at Q25 and then through MiXCR, and only productive beta chains were kept. Under each unique CDR3 protein, matching rows form one entry showing the most common genes and DNA. The V and J calls reflect TCRdb's pipeline rather than the authors' work. For this sample there are under 250,000 distinct CDR3 sequences; approximately 45% appear just once. 7.8% of the sample is in the top ten clones.

A note on this clonotype: The specificity of this receptor is unknown. A read error may account for a junction end that differs from germline.

Expansion of CD8+CD57+ cells had been shown by flow cytometry in the patients chosen for sequencing. Every patient had severe acquired aplastic anemia, diagnosed using the International Study of Aplastic Anemia and Agranulocytosis and Camitta criteria. Patients had received no therapy at the time of blood sampling. In this study, sorted CD4+ and CD8+ T cells from the blood of healthy subjects and of severe aplastic anemia patients had their TCR repertoires deep-sequenced. Patients were enrolled under clinicaltrials.gov protocols 00001620, 01623167, 00001397, 00071045, 00081523 and 00961064 in the USA. Ficoll-Paque density gradient centrifugation was used to isolate peripheral blood mononuclear cells. CD4+ and CD8+ T cells were sorted by FACS or magnetic beads before DNA extraction. Sequencing was carried out using sorted CD4+, CD8+, or CD8+CD57+ T cells (not recorded which) from PBMCs. The TCR sequence derives from a human donor with aplastic anemia.

The CDR3 in this case is CASSMYKGGSCERYF. In nucleotide form, the sequence is TGTGCCAGTAGTATGTACAAAGGGGGGTCCTGCGAGCGGTACTTC. The chain joins TRBV19 to TRBJ2-7, with the D gene tentatively TRBD1 or TRBD2, based on 6 matching bases in each. Including the terminal cysteine and phenylalanine, the CDR3 comprises 15 residues. Only the CDR3 part of the read is kept: 45 bases, read in frame from the first base. In the germline V gene (reference sequence), CDR1 corresponds to LNHDA and CDR2 to SQIVND. Reference TRBV19 and TRBJ2-7 genes cover what lies past the CDR3, so the full variable domain is DGGITQSPKYLFRKEGQNVTLSCEQNLNHDAMYWYRQDPGQGLRLIYYSQIVNDFQKGDIAEGYSVSREKKESFPLTVTSAQKNPTAFYLCASSMYKGGSCERYFGPGTRLTVT.